Below are 14 T cell receptor beta chains sequenced from a single sample in a study of cytomegalovirus exposure and HLA in healthy donors. The PCR contained 60 Vbeta and 13 Jbeta primers. Repertoires were generated with immunoSEQ multiplex PCR, while TCRdb's copy carries only in-frame clones and drops some. The data hold 75,000 to 95,000 clones, with 80% to 90% observed a single time. Sequenced material: PBMCs. Receptors were obtained from a man between 18 and 29 years old in good health and CMV-seronegative.

The rearrangement uses TRBV5-1 and TRBJ1-6; D gene uncertain. The length of the CDR3 is 13 residues. Trimming stripped 5 bases from V and 5 bases from J, with 8 bases between. Germline lookup yields CDR1 SGHRS and CDR2 YFSETQ. CDR3 sequence: CASSYGDNSPLHF. In DNA, the CDR3 is TGCGCCAGCAGTTATGGAGATAATTCACCCCTCCACTTT.

V usage is TRBV5-1 and J usage is TRBJ2-7; no definite D call. The V and J ends lost 5 bases and 0 bases respectively, with 12 bases between them. From germline, CDR1 is SGHRS and CDR2 YFSETQ. The CDR3 runs to 14 residues. The CDR3 DNA is TGCGCCAGCAGAGTAGCCGTCAGCTCCTACGAGCAGTACTTC. Amino acid sequence: CASRVAVSSYEQYF.

This chain joins TRBV10-3 and TRBJ2-1, with no clear D. Germline lookup yields CDR1 ENHRY and CDR2 SYGVKD. The CDR3 runs 12 residues. V gave up 2 bases and J gave up 6 bases, with 5 bases separating them. The CDR3 nucleotides read TGTGCCATCAGTGAGACAGCCAATGAGCAGTTCTTC. This translates into CAISETANEQFF.

This clone was seen a single time. The chain uses TRBV9 and TRBJ2-1; D is possibly TRBD2 (5 bases). This CDR3 region has 16 residues. The V gene lost 0 bases and the J gene lost 0 bases, with 10 bases spanning the gap. Germline CDR1 SGDLS, CDR2 YYNGEE. CDR3 region: CASSVESGRSYNEQFF. The CDR3 nucleotides read TGTGCCAGCAGCGTAGAAAGCGGTCGCTCCTACAATGAGCAGTTCTTC. Complete variable domain (other parts from reference TRBV9 and TRBJ2-1): DSGVTQTPKHLITATGQRVTLRCSPRSGDLSVYWYQQSLDQGLQFLIQYYNGEERAKGNILERFSAQQFPDLHSELNLSSLELGDSALYFCASSVESGRSYNEQFFGPGTRLTVL.

This chain uses TRBV7-2 with TRBJ2-1; D is unclear. Germline values: CDR1 SGHTA, CDR2 FQGNSA. V dropped 1 base and J dropped 0 bases, with 7 bases sitting between them. CDR3 length equals 15 residues. In DNA, the CDR3 is TGTGCCAGCAGCTTAGTTGGTAGCTCCTACAATGAGCAGTTCTTC. Translation gives CASSLVGSSYNEQFF.

This chain uses TRBV10-3 with TRBJ2-2, with D uncertain. This CDR3 spans 11 amino acids. Germline-derived CDR1 and CDR2 are ENHRY and SYGVKD. Between the trimmed V and J ends, which lost 7 bases and 8 bases, there was a span of 8 bases. The CDR3 reads CAITKKGELFF. The CDR3 DNA is TGTGCCATCACCAAAAAAGGGGAGCTGTTTTTT.

V is TRBV7-3 and J is TRBJ2-2; a possible D gene is TRBD1 (6 bases). The CDR3 is 13 amino acids. Germline CDR1 and CDR2: SGHTA and FQGTGA. The V and J ends lost 2 bases and 5 bases respectively, with 6 bases between them. CDR3 DNA sequence: TGTGCCAGCAGCTTACAGGGGACCGGGGAGCTGTTTTTT. Protein: CASSLQGTGELFF.

The V gene is TRBV7-9, the J gene TRBJ1-4; D is perhaps TRBD1 (5 bases). Germline V gene data show CDR1 as SEHNR and CDR2 as FQNEAQ (reference sequence). V lost 6 bases, J lost 2 bases, and 13 bases lay in between. The CDR3 runs to 15 residues. The CDR3 here is CASSDSLSTNEKLFF. The CDR3 region has the DNA TGTGCCAGCAGTGACAGTCTATCGACTAATGAAAAACTGTTTTTT.

This chain joins TRBV7-6 and TRBJ2-2, with 7 bases matching TRBD2. J was trimmed by 6 bases and V by 4 bases; bases with no gene match: 5. This CDR3 spans 14 amino acids. Germline CDR1 is SGHVS and CDR2 is FNYEAQ. In DNA, the CDR3 is TGTGCCAGCAGCTCCCCGGGGGGAGCCGGGGAGCTGTTTTTT. Amino acid sequence: CASSSPGGAGELFF.

This chain joins TRBV4-2 and TRBJ2-7; possible D gene TRBD2, 5 bases. CDR3 length equals 13 residues. The germline V gene encodes CDR1 LGHNA and CDR2 YNFKEQ. V lost 0 bases, J lost 5 bases, and 8 bases lay in between. The CDR3 DNA follows: TGTGCCAGCAGCCAAGATCCGGGAAACGAGCAGTACTTC. Encoded protein: CASSQDPGNEQYF.

On this clone: This sample also contains other DNA sequences that code for the same CDR3. The chain recombines TRBV9 with TRBJ1-2; unclear D gene. Trimming removed 3 bases at V and 5 bases at J, with 8 bases between. Germline-derived CDR1 and CDR2 are SGDLS and YYNGEE. The CDR3 spans 12 residues. The CDR3, as DNA: TGTGCCAGCAGCGAGGACTCGTATGGCTACACCTTC. Its protein product is CASSEDSYGYTF.

This chain joins TRBV11-2 and TRBJ2-7, with D hard to call. This CDR3 has 12 residues. V lost 5 bases, J lost 5 bases, and 10 bases lay in between. Germline V CDR1 and CDR2: SGHAT, FQNNGV. CDR3 in amino acids: CASSLGRDEQYF. The CDR3, as DNA: TGTGCCAGCAGCCTAGGTCGGGACGAGCAGTACTTC.

As DNA, the CDR3 is TGTGCCAGTAGTCCTAGGGACAGTAGGATGAACACTGAAGCTTTCTTT. Translation gives CASSPRDSRMNTEAFF. This chain links TRBV19 with TRBJ1-1; the match to TRBD1 covers 7 bases. CDR1 and CDR2 (germline): LNHDA, SQIVND (reference sequence). This CDR3 contains 16 residues. After removal of 5 bases from V and 0 bases from J, the junction contained 9 bases not matched to a gene.

This chain uses TRBV4-2 with TRBJ2-1; TRBD2 matches 7 bases. The trim removed 2 bases at V and 1 base at J, leaving 5 bases unmatched. CDR3 length equals 16 residues. The germline CDR1 and CDR2 sequences are LGHNA and YNFKEQ. DNA of the CDR3: TGTGCCAGCAGCCAATCGCTAGCGGAGTCCTACAATGAGCAGTTCTTC. This translates into CASSQSLAESYNEQFF.